Shown below are 26 T cell receptor beta chains from a single sample sequenced in a study of blood T cells in healthy people across ages. The second PCR ran about 6 to 11 cycles with a sample-barcoded 5' primer and J-beta primers. TCRdb ran MiXCR on the 5' RACE reads and lists one entry per CDR3 protein. The sample shows hundreds of thousands of distinct CDR3 sequences, around 41% of them seen only once. Sequenced input: blood. The receptors were sampled from a man aged 80 or over in good health.

The chain recombines TRBV27 with TRBJ1-5; 7 nucleotides line up with TRBD1. V was clipped by 5 bases and J by 4 bases; unmatched bases: 14. Germline V gives CDR1 MNHEY, CDR2 SMNVEV (reference sequence). The CDR3 runs 17 residues. The CDR3 region is CASSPQTGRTQNQPQHF. CDR3 sequence (DNA): TGTGCCAGCAGTCCCCAGACAGGGCGAACTCAAAATCAGCCCCAGCATTTT.

This chain joins TRBV5-6 and TRBJ2-3; 8 bases agree with TRBD1. Trimming removed 4 bases from V and 5 bases from J; junction bases left unmatched: 12. CDR3 size: 16 residues. Per the germline V gene, CDR1 is SGHDT and CDR2 is YYEEEE. Here the CDR3 reads CASSSPYGQGVDTQYF. The CDR3 DNA reads TGTGCCAGCAGCAGCCCCTACGGACAGGGTGTAGATACGCAGTATTTT.

The chain employs TRBV7-2 and TRBJ1-6; tentative D call: TRBD1 (5 bases). Germline V lookup: CDR1 SGHTA, CDR2 FQGNSA. V was clipped by 2 bases and J by 7 bases, with 18 bases between them. The CDR3 is 17 residues long. DNA for the CDR3: TGTGCCAGCAGCTTAAGAGCGGCAGGGTCGTTGAATTCACCCCTCCACTTT. Protein product: CASSLRAAGSLNSPLHF.

This clonotype appeared a few times. This chain uses TRBV4-3 with TRBJ1-6, with D maybe TRBD1 (6 bases). This CDR3 is built from 15 residues. Trimming took off 0 bases at V and 10 bases at J, with 13 bases between the two ends. Germline lookup yields CDR1 LGHNA and CDR2 YSLEER. The CDR3: CASSQENRALSPLHF. The CDR3 DNA reads TGCGCCAGCAGCCAAGAAAACAGGGCGTTGTCACCCCTCCACTTT.

This clonotype was counted between two and nine times. The gene calls are TRBV6-2 or TRBV6-3 and TRBJ2-7; D possibly corresponds to TRBD2 (5 bases). V lost 3 bases to trimming and J lost 10 bases, with 22 bases between them. This CDR3 is 15 amino acids long. Germline V gene lookup returns CDR1 MNHEY and CDR2 SVGEGT. CDR3 residues: CASSYTVAAGVLQYF. The DNA of the CDR3 is TGTGCCAGCAGTTATACCGTGGCAGCCGGGGTTCTTCAGTACTTC.

As regards this clonotype: Being one base from a much bigger clone, this may be a read error. This chain links TRBV7-2 with TRBJ2-7, with D perhaps TRBD1 or TRBD2 (5 bases each). CDR3 size: 15 residues. In germline, CDR1 is SGHTA, CDR2 FQGNSA. Trimming shortened V by 4 bases and J by 10 bases, and 23 bases separated the two germline ends. For the CDR3, the DNA is TGTGCCAGCAGCTCGAGCCGGGGTTCAAAGGGACCCCAGTACTTC. Translating gives CASSSSRGSKGPQYF.

This chain uses TRBV28 with TRBJ1-2; D not certain. The CDR3 runs 14 residues. Germline assignment: CDR1 MDHEN and CDR2 SYDVKM. Trimming removed 7 bases from V and 8 bases from J, with 20 bases in between. In DNA form, the CDR3 reads TGTGCCAGCACCCCTCCCGTAAGGTCGGAAGGCTACACCTTC. It codes for CASTPPVRSEGYTF.

In DNA, the CDR3 is TGTGCCATCAGTCCGGGACCAGACTACGAGCAGTACTTC. Its translation is CAISPGPDYEQYF. V gene TRBV10-3 combines with J gene TRBJ2-4; D may be TRBD1 or TRBD2 (5 bases each). The better agreement between TRBJ2-7 and the DNA end casts doubt on the J call. CDR1 is ENHRY, CDR2 SYGVKD, per germline. The CDR3 runs to 13 residues.

This clonotype has only a few counts. The chain carries TRBV25-1 and TRBJ2-7, with 7 bases that match TRBD1. Germline CDR1 is MGHDK and CDR2 is SYGVNS. The CDR3 spans 14 residues. V was pared by 8 bases and J by 4 bases, with 11 bases of the junction left unmatched. The CDR3 DNA reads as TGTGCCAGCTCTACGGACAAGGGGGCGTACGAGCAGTACTTC. This gives the protein CASSTDKGAYEQYF.

This clonotype was detected a few times. The chain has TRBV7-9 and TRBJ2-7; tentatively, D is TRBD1 or TRBD2 (5 bases each). The V and J ends lost 2 bases and 5 bases respectively, with 13 bases between them. CDR1 and CDR2 from the germline V gene are SEHNR and FQNEAQ (reference sequence). The length of the CDR3 is 14 residues. CDR3 sequence reads: CASSLRDEYDEQYF. In DNA form, the CDR3 reads TGTGCCAGCAGCTTAAGGGACGAGTACGACGAGCAGTACTTC. The full variable domain, rest sourced from reference TRBV7-9 and TRBJ2-7, is DTGVSQNPRHKITKRGQNVTFRCDPISEHNRLYWYRQTLGQGPEFLTYFQNEAQLEKSRLLSDRFSAERPKGSFSTLEIQRTEQGDSAMYLCASSLRDEYDEQYFGPGTRLTVT.

The chain carries TRBV15 and TRBJ2-7; D might be TRBD2 (5 bases). Between the trimmed V and J ends, which lost 4 bases and 10 bases, there was a span of 23 bases. Germline CDR1 LNHNV, CDR2 YYDKDF (reference sequence). The CDR3 is made up of 15 amino acids. The CDR3 coding sequence is TGTGCCACCAGCAATCCCGGGAATTTGGCTTATACCCAGTACTTC. Amino acid sequence: CATSNPGNLAYTQYF.

This clonotype was seen many times. The chain joins TRBV20-1 to TRBJ2-2; D is uncertain. Germline-derived CDR1 and CDR2 are DFQATT and SNEGSKA (reference sequence). The CDR3 length is 12 residues. Between the trimmed V and J ends, which lost 4 bases and 7 bases, there was a span of 10 bases. This CDR3 reads CSAKKVGGELFF. In nucleotides, the CDR3 is TGCAGTGCTAAAAAGGTTGGCGGGGAGCTGTTTTTT.

The chain uses TRBV6-2 or TRBV6-3 and TRBJ2-7; D not resolved. V was shortened by 6 bases and J by 2 bases, with 5 bases between the two germline ends. The germline V gene has CDR1 MNHEY and CDR2 SVGEGT. CDR3 length: 11 residues. The CDR3: CASSITYEQYF. CDR3 DNA sequence: TGTGCCAGCAGCATTACCTACGAGCAGTACTTC.

The gene calls are TRBV6-1 and TRBJ2-7; the match to TRBD2 covers 10 bases. The germline V gene encodes CDR1 MNHNS and CDR2 SASEGT. V dropped 1 base and J dropped 4; count of bases not matched to a gene: 4. This CDR3 is 15 amino acids long. The CDR3 DNA reads TGTGCCAGCAGTGAAGGGTTAGCGGGGGGATACGAGCAGTACTTC. It codes for CASSEGLAGGYEQYF.

Concerning this clonotype itself: A single base separates this from a much larger clone, so it may be a read error. V is TRBV7-2 and J is TRBJ2-1; the match to TRBD1 covers 7 bases. The CDR3 runs to 15 residues. CDR1 and CDR2 (germline): SGHTA, FQGNSA. The CDR3 DNA sequence: TGTGCCAGCAGCTCGGATGGGACAGATTACAATGAGCGGTTCTTC. This sequence encodes CASSSDGTDYNERFF.

Details on this clonotype: The junction shows a germline mismatch at one end, possibly a read error. This chain links TRBV25-1 with TRBJ2-5, with 8 bases aligning to TRBD1. CDR1 and CDR2 (germline): MGHDK, SYGVNS. The CDR3 is 17 amino acids. CDR3 sequence (DNA): TGTGCCAGCAGTGCCCAGGGGCGGACAGGGAAGGAAGAGACCCGGTACTTC. This sequence encodes CASSAQGRTGKEETRYF.

V gene TRBV20-1 combines with J gene TRBJ2-1; tentative D call: TRBD1 (5 bases). The V and J ends lost 3 bases and 7 bases respectively, with 10 bases between them. The CDR3 runs 12 residues. Germline V gene lookup returns CDR1 DFQATT and CDR2 SNEGSKA (reference sequence). The chain's CDR3 is CSASGRVNEQFF. Here the CDR3 DNA reads TGCAGTGCTAGCGGCAGGGTAAATGAGCAGTTCTTC.

This clonotype was counted a few times. The chain employs TRBV20-1 and TRBJ2-5, with no clear D. There are 11 residues in the CDR3. The V end was cut by 4 bases, the J end by 5 bases, with 8 bases between. Germline V gene sequence: CDR1 DFQATT, CDR2 SNEGSKA (reference sequence). CDR3: CSANNPETQYF. The CDR3 coding sequence is TGCAGTGCTAACAACCCCGAGACCCAGTACTTC.

The genes are TRBV2 and TRBJ2-7, with TRBD2 identical over 11 bases. This CDR3 contains 17 residues. J was trimmed by 3 bases and V by 5 bases; bases with no gene match: 12. Germline CDR1 SNHLY, CDR2 FYNNEI. The DNA for the CDR3 is TGTGCCAGCAGTCCCGAGACTAGCGGGACTCGACTCTACGAGCAGTACTTC. This codes for CASSPETSGTRLYEQYF.

This clonotype appeared a few times. The V and J genes are TRBV10-2 and TRBJ2-1; D gene uncertain. The length of the CDR3 is 11 residues. The V gene's germline CDR1 is WSHSY and CDR2 SAAADI. V shed 0 bases and J shed 14 bases, with 8 bases lying between them. As DNA, the CDR3 is TGCGCCAGCAGTGAGTCGATGGTGGAGTTCTTC. Translation: CASSESMVEFF.

The chain links TRBV14 to TRBJ2-1; D is ambiguous. Germline CDR1 is SGHDN and CDR2 is FVKESK. V dropped 1 base and J dropped 8 bases, with 12 bases sitting between them. The CDR3 is made up of 14 amino acids. CDR3 residues: CASSQGVPTYEQFF. The CDR3 DNA reads TGTGCCAGCAGCCAAGGGGTCCCTACCTATGAGCAGTTCTTC.

V usage is TRBV15 and J usage is TRBJ1-2; 8 nucleotides line up with TRBD1. In germline, CDR1 is LNHNV, CDR2 YYDKDF (reference sequence). Trimming removed 4 bases from V and 4 bases from J; junction bases left unmatched: 8. The CDR3 runs to 15 residues. CDR3 region: CATSKPTGEPYGYTF. The CDR3 nucleotides are TGTGCCACCAGCAAACCGACAGGGGAACCCTATGGCTACACCTTC.

This clonotype was seen only a few times. The chain is built from TRBV6-6 and TRBJ2-1; no clear D gene. Germline CDR1 MNHNY, CDR2 SVGAGI (reference sequence). CDR3 length: 13 residues. Trimming cost V 7 bases and J 0 bases, with 7 bases left between them. CDR3 amino acids: CASNYGSYNEQFF. The CDR3 DNA reads as TGTGCCAGCAACTACGGCTCCTACAATGAGCAGTTCTTC.

Of note for this clonotype: A junction boundary mismatches the germline segment, possibly from a read error. The V gene is TRBV11-2, the J gene TRBJ2-1, with D possibly being TRBD2 (7 bases). Per germline, CDR1 SGHAT and CDR2 FQNNGV. The CDR3 has 16 residues. As DNA, the CDR3 is TGTGCCAGCAGCCCTTCTTCCGGGGGGCTCTACAATGAGCAGCTCTTC. This gives the protein CASSPSSGGLYNEQLF.

The chain uses TRBV10-2 and TRBJ2-1, with D perhaps given as TRBD1 or TRBD2 (5 bases each). Trimming took 6 bases from V and 2 from J, leaving 11 bases between them. Looked up from germline, CDR1 is WSHSY and CDR2 is SAAADI. CDR3 size: 14 residues. CDR3 residues: CASSRDVTYNEQFF. CDR3 nucleotide sequence: TGCGCCAGCAGCCGGGACGTTACCTACAATGAGCAGTTCTTC.

The J gene is TRBJ1-2, the V gene TRBV20-1; 10 positions agree with TRBD1. The V gene's germline CDR1 is DFQATT and CDR2 SNEGSKA (reference sequence). The CDR3 totals 16 residues. V gave up 6 bases and J gave up 4 bases; unmatched junction bases: 14. The CDR3 sequence: CSARSRGTGVGYGYTF. CDR3 sequence (DNA): TGCAGTGCCAGAAGCCGTGGGACAGGGGTTGGCTATGGCTACACCTTC.